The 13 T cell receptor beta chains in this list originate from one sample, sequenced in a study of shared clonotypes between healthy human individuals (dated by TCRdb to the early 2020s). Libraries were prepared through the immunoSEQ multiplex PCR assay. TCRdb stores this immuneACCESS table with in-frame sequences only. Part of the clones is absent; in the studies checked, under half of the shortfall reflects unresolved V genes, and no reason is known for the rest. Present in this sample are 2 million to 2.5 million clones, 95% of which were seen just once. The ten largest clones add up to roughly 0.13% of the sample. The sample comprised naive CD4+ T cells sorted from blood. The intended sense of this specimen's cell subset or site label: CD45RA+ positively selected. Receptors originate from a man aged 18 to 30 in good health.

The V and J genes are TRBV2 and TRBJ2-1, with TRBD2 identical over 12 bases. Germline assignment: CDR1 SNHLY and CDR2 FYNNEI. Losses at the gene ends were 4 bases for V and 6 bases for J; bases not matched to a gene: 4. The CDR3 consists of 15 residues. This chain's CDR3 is CASSASTSGSNEQFF. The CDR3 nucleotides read TGTGCCAGCAGTGCCTCGACTAGCGGGAGCAATGAGCAGTTCTTC.

The CDR3 spells CASNLGGETQYF. For the CDR3, the DNA is TGTGCCAGCAATCTTGGGGGAGAGACCCAGTACTTC. The chain has TRBV2 and TRBJ2-5; D might be TRBD1 or TRBD2, each matching 5 bases. The CDR3 consists of 12 residues. Germline CDR1 is SNHLY and CDR2 is FYNNEI. V was shortened by 7 bases and J by 4 bases, with 10 bases between the two germline ends.

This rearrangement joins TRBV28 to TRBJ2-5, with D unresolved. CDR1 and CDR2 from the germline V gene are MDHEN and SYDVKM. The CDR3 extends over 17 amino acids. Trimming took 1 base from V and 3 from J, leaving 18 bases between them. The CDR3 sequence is CASSLFLPRTEEETQYF. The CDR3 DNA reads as TGTGCCAGCAGTTTATTTCTCCCCCGAACAGAAGAAGAGACCCAGTACTTC.

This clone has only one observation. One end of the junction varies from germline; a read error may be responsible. CDR3 region: CASREAVGYTF. CDR3 nucleotide sequence: TGTGCCAGCAGGGAAGCCGTAGGCTACACCTTC. J is TRBJ1-2 and V is TRBV2; D gene uncertain. The CDR3 is made up of 11 amino acids. CDR1 and CDR2 (germline): SNHLY, FYNNEI.

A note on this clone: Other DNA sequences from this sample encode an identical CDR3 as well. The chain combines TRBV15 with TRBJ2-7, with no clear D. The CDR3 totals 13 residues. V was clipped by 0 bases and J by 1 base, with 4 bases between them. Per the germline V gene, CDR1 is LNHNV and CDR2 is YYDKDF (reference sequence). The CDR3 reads CATSREGSYEQYF. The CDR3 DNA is TGTGCCACCAGCAGAGAGGGTTCCTACGAGCAGTACTTC.

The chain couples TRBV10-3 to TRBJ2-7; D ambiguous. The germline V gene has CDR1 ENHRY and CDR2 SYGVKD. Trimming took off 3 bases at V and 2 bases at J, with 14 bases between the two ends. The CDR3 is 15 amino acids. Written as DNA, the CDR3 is TGTGCCATCAGTGAAACTGAGTCCTTCACCTACGAGCAGTACTTC. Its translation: CAISETESFTYEQYF.

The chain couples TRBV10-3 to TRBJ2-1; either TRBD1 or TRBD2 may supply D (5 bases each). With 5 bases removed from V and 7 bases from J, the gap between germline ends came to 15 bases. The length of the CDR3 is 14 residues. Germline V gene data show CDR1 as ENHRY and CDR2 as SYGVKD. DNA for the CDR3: TGTGCCATCAGTTCCCTCGGGGCCGGGAATGAGCAGTTCTTC. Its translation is CAISSLGAGNEQFF.

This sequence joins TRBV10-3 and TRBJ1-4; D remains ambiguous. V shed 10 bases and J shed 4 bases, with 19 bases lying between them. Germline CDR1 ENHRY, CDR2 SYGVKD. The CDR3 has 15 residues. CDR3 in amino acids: CATTPRTEGNEKLFF. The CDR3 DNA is TGTGCCACCACACCTAGAACGGAGGGTAATGAAAAACTGTTTTTT.

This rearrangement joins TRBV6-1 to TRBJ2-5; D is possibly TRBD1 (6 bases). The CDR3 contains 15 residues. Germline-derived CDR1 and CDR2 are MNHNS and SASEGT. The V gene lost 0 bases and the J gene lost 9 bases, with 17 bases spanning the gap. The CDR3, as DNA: TGTGCCAGCAGTGAAGCGTGGCAGGGGAGAGGGGCCCAGTACTTC. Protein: CASSEAWQGRGAQYF.

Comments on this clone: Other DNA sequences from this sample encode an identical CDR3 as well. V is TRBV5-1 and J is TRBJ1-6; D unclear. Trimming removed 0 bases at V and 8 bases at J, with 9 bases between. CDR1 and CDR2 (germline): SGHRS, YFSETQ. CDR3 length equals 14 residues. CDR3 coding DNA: TGCGCCAGCAGCTTGGCCCCCGCTGATTCACCCCTCCACTTT. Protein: CASSLAPADSPLHF.

DNA for the CDR3: TGTGCCATCAGGGGGGACGGAACCTACGAGCAGTACTTC. Translated, it gives CAIRGDGTYEQYF. V and J are TRBV10-3 and TRBJ2-7; TRBD1 or TRBD2 may be the D gene (5 bases each). Germline CDR1 and CDR2: ENHRY and SYGVKD. Trimming cost V 6 bases and J 2 bases, with 11 bases left between them. The CDR3 sequence is 13 residues long.

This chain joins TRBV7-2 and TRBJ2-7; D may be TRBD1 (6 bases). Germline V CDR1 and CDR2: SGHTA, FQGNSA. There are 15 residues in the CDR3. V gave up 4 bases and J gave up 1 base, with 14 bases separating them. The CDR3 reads CASSSYTGLSYEQYF. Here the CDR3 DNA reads TGTGCCAGCAGCTCGTATACAGGGTTGTCCTACGAGCAGTACTTC.

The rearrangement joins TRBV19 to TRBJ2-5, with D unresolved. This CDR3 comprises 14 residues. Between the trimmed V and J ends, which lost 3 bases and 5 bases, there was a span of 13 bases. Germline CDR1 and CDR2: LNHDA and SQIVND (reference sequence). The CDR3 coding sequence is TGTGCCAGTAGTATTACTCTGTTTCGGGAGACCCAGTACTTC. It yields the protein CASSITLFRETQYF.